This TCR beta chain emerged from a study of breast tumors, draining lymph nodes, adjacent tissues (dated by TCRdb to between 2015 and 2016). The study in broad terms: In breast cancer patients, the study compared the TCR beta repertoires of tumor, adjacent nontumor tissue and axillary lymph nodes. The study was designed to assess the relationships and possible T-cell exchange between tumor, surrounding tissue and draining lymph node repertoires in human breast cancer.

Sequenced using an Illumina HiSeq 2000. Multiplex PCR amplification was used to generate the TCR beta chain libraries. High-throughput sequencing was used to analyze the amplified TCR beta chain products. TCRdb's own reprocessing of the public reads used fastp at Q25 and MiXCR and kept productive beta chains. Rows with a matching CDR3 protein are joined into one entry that keeps the most common DNA and genes. Across this sample there are under 85,000 distinct CDR3 sequences, with about 21% seen only once. About 2.2% of the sample goes to the ten largest clones. This clonotype has only a few counts. The clone's antigen remains unknown. A read error may be the cause here, since a much bigger clone is one base away. Lymph node samples came from the axillary draining lymph nodes of breast cancer patients. What the work shows at the level of the full study, not this receptor alone: The conclusion that tumor T cells originate in lymph nodes was presented as consistent with a hypothesis rather than as directly demonstrated. The data were judged consistent with most tumor T cells deriving from the lymph node and then expanding within tumor tissue. In luminal-like breast cancer, tumor and nontumor tissue repertoires resembled each other significantly more than in basal-like breast cancer. Tumors showed preferential V and J gene usage, and their T-cell repertoire diversity fell below that of lymph nodes yet above that of nontumor tissue.

The receptor was isolated from a female donor with breast cancer. Some clones in this sample may be carry-over from other donors' samples. Sequenced input: axillary lymph node tissue.

The DNA is TGCAGCGTTGATGAGAGAGGGTACTATGGCTACACCTTC. It translates to CSVDERGYYGYTF. The rearranged segments are TRBV29-1 and TRBJ1-2; the D segment cannot be called with confidence. Inclusive of the bounding cysteine and phenylalanine, the CDR3 is 13 residues long. The only DNA kept is the CDR3, 39 bases in frame from the first base. Trimming removed 3 bases from V and 3 bases from J, leaving 11 bases between the germline ends. As encoded in the germline V gene, CDR1 is SQVTM while CDR2 is ANQGSEA. Where the CDR3 stops, the reference TRBV29-1 and TRBJ1-2 genes take over; the full variable domain is SAVISQKPSRDICQRGTSLTIQCQVDSQVTMMFWYRQQPGQSLTLIATANQGSEATYESGFVIDKFPISRPNLTFSTLTVSNMSPEDSSIYLCSVDERGYYGYTFGSGTRLTVV.